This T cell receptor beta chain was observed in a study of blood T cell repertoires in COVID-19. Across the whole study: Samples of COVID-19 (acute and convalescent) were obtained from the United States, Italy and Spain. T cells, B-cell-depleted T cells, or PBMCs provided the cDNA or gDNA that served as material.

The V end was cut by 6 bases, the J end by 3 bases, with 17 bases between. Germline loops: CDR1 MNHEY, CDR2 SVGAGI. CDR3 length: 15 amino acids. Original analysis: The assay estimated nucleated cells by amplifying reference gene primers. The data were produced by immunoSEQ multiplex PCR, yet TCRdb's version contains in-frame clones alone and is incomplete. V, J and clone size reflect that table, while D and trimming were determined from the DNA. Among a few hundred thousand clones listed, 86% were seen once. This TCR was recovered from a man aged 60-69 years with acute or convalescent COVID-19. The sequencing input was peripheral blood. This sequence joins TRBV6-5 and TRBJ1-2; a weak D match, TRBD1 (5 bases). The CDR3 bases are TGTGCCAGCAGGCCAACAGGTCCCCATCACTATGGCTACACCTTC. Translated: CASRPTGPHHYGYTF.